Presented here are 29 T cell receptor delta chains from one specimen sequenced in a study of Vδ1+ human thymocytes (dated by TCRdb to 2016 to 2019). For sequencing, an Illumina MiSeq was employed. RNA was extracted with the RNeasy mini kit and reverse transcribed using Superscript III. CDR3 amplicons were produced by multiplex PCR using pooled V-gene forward primers and a constant-region reverse primer with Illumina adaptor overhangs. TCRdb recomputed clones from the public reads with CATT; identical DNA rows were then combined. In all, the sample holds just under 55,000 delta-chain clones, and about 16% of those were seen once. The ten biggest clones cover 0.5% of the sample. General conclusions and limits of the study: Thymic TRG and TRD repertoires appeared highly polyclonal with Gaussian CDR3 length distributions, unlike oligoclonal peripheral blood repertoires.

No cognate antigen is known for these TCRs. Sequenced sample: Vdelta1+ gamma-delta thymocytes from the thymus. The cell subset or site label of this sample denotes: FACS-sorted CD3+ TCRalphabeta- TCRVdelta1+ TCRVdelta2- thymocytes. The receptors come from a boy less than two years old who had congenital heart surgery.

This chain uses TRDV1 with TRDJ1; the match to TRDD3 covers 7 bases. The CDR3 loop spans 15 amino acids. CDR1 and CDR2 (germline): TSWWSYY, QGS. J was trimmed by 0 bases and V by 6 bases; bases with no gene match: 7. The CDR3 is CALGQRGGYTDKLIF. The CDR3 bases are TGTGCTCTTGGTCAGAGGGGGGGATACACCGATAAACTCATCTTT.

V is TRDV1 and J is TRDJ1, with TRDD3 identical over 8 bases. The V gene's germline CDR1 is TSWWSYY and CDR2 QGS. The CDR3 consists of 19 residues. J gave up 1 base and V 5 bases, and 18 bases lay outside the gene matches. The CDR3 DNA is TGTGCTCTTGGGATTCCCCTCCTCGGCTGGGGGAGCCCCACCGATAAACTCATCTTT. This sequence encodes CALGIPLLGWGSPTDKLIF.

The rearrangement uses TRDV1 and TRDJ1; D may be TRDD2 (9 bases). The CDR3 totals 17 residues. Germline values: CDR1 TSWWSYY, CDR2 QGS. V was shortened by 5 bases and J by 2 bases, with 21 bases between the two germline ends. Here the CDR3 reads CALGSLPTLGDTDKLIF. The CDR3 DNA follows: TGTGCTCTTGGGTCCCTTCCTACGTTGGGGGATACCGATAAACTCATCTTT.

The V and J genes are TRDV1 and TRDJ1, with D perhaps matching TRDD2 (5 bases). Per germline, CDR1 TSWWSYY and CDR2 QGS. V dropped 0 bases and J dropped 0 bases, with 29 bases sitting between them. The length of the CDR3 is 22 residues. Written as DNA, the CDR3 is TGTGCTCTTGGGGAACTTTACCCTACGTCGGTGGCGGGACGTCAGTACACCGATAAACTCATCTTT. Protein sequence: CALGELYPTSVAGRQYTDKLIF.

This clone has only a few counts. This chain joins TRDV1 and TRDJ1, with D perhaps given as TRDD2 or TRDD3 (7 bases each). Trimming removed 5 bases at V and 0 bases at J, with 28 bases between. The CDR3 length is 20 residues. Germline CDR1 TSWWSYY, CDR2 QGS. CDR3: CALGLDSYRLGIVYTDKLIF. The DNA for the CDR3 is TGTGCTCTTGGGCTAGATTCCTACAGATTGGGGATAGTTTACACCGATAAACTCATCTTT.

The chain employs TRDV1 and TRDJ1; 7 bases line up with TRDD2. The CDR3 loop spans 20 amino acids. The germline CDR1 and CDR2 sequences are TSWWSYY and QGS. The junction had 20 bases not matched to a gene; V was cut back by 2 bases and J by 2 bases. CDR3 residues: CALGECKGLPRPRGTDKLIF. The CDR3 region has the DNA TGTGCTCTTGGGGAATGTAAGGGCCTTCCTCGGCCCCGGGGGACCGATAAACTCATCTTT.

The chain combines TRDV1 with TRDJ1; 10 nucleotides agree with TRDD3. Germline CDR1 TSWWSYY, CDR2 QGS. V dropped 2 bases and J dropped 1; count of bases not matched to a gene: 7. The CDR3 is 17 residues long. The CDR3 reads CALGEFSYWGITDKLIF. In DNA, the CDR3 is TGTGCTCTTGGGGAATTTTCCTACTGGGGGATCACCGATAAACTCATCTTT.

This clone was recorded a few times. The V gene is TRDV1, the J gene TRDJ1, with D possibly TRDD3 on 10 matching bases. This CDR3 contains 21 residues. The germline V gene has CDR1 TSWWSYY and CDR2 QGS. V lost 2 bases, J lost 3 bases, and 31 bases lay in between. CDR3 nucleotide sequence: TGTGCTCTTGGGGAAAGGGTCCCTTCCTACTTACTGGGGGATTGGTCCGATAAACTCATCTTT. Residues: CALGERVPSYLLGDWSDKLIF.

This chain connects TRDV1 to TRDJ1, with 13 bases aligning to TRDD3. The CDR3 has 24 amino acids. The germline V gene has CDR1 TSWWSYY and CDR2 QGS. V was pared by 0 bases and J by 0 bases, with 22 bases of the junction left unmatched. CDR3 nucleotides: TGTGCTCTTGGGGAACTATCTTGCTACGAACTACTGGGGGATACGCTGACCCACACCGATAAACTCATCTTT. This translates into CALGELSCYELLGDTLTHTDKLIF.

The V gene is TRDV1, the J gene TRDJ1; 8 bases agree with TRDD3. Trimming at V came to 4 bases and at J to 0 bases, leaving 16 bases not matched to a gene. The CDR3 spans 19 residues. Germline V CDR1 and CDR2: TSWWSYY, QGS. The DNA of the CDR3 is TGTGCTCTTGGGGCCCCATGGCTGGGGGACTTACCGTACACCGATAAACTCATCTTT. It encodes CALGAPWLGDLPYTDKLIF.

This clone has only a few counts. This rearrangement joins TRDV1 to TRDJ1, with 10 bases matching TRDD3. Unmatched junction bases numbered 16, after V lost 5 bases and J lost 1 base. Germline V gene data show CDR1 as TSWWSYY and CDR2 as QGS. The CDR3 contains 19 residues. CDR3 sequence: CALGFPPSLLGDRTDKLIF. The CDR3 DNA follows: TGTGCTCTTGGGTTTCCCCCTTCCTTACTGGGGGATCGCACCGATAAACTCATCTTT.

This chain links TRDV1 with TRDJ1, with 11 positions matching TRDD3. The germline V gene encodes CDR1 TSWWSYY and CDR2 QGS. The CDR3 is 19 amino acids. V lost 4 bases to trimming and J lost 7 bases; unmatched junction nucleotides: 20. The CDR3 sequence: CALGVLAFVNWGIDSKLIF. CDR3 nucleotides: TGTGCTCTTGGGGTCCTCGCCTTCGTTAACTGGGGGATAGACTCTAAACTCATCTTT.

This rearrangement joins TRDV1 to TRDJ1; 11 bases align to TRDD3. The J segment lost 0 bases and the V segment lost 2 bases, leaving 14 bases of the junction unmatched. This CDR3 is built from 20 residues. Germline-derived CDR1 and CDR2 are TSWWSYY and QGS. The chain's CDR3 is CALGEVLYYWGISDTDKLIF. The DNA for the CDR3 is TGTGCTCTTGGGGAAGTTCTCTACTACTGGGGGATATCGGACACCGATAAACTCATCTTT.

This clone came up a few times. The chain has TRDV1 and TRDJ1; D is undetermined. The CDR3 length is 18 residues. Trimming took off 2 bases at V and 0 bases at J, with 19 bases between the two ends. Germline V lookup: CDR1 TSWWSYY, CDR2 QGS. The CDR3 region has the DNA TGTGCTCTTGGGGAAGGAATCCTTGCAGTTAAGTACACCGATAAACTCATCTTT. This encodes CALGEGILAVKYTDKLIF.

This clone was detected once. The J gene is TRDJ1, the V gene TRDV1, with D tentatively TRDD2 (6 bases). This CDR3 spans 17 amino acids. CDR1 and CDR2 (germline): TSWWSYY, QGS. Trimming took 0 bases from V and 0 from J, leaving 14 bases between them. The CDR3 sequence is CALGELALFLYTDKLIF. The CDR3, as DNA: TGTGCTCTTGGGGAACTAGCCCTCTTCCTTTACACCGATAAACTCATCTTT.

This clone was seen more than once but under ten times. This chain joins TRDV1 and TRDJ1, with 10 bases aligning to TRDD3. The germline CDR1 and CDR2 sequences are TSWWSYY and QGS. V lost 2 bases, J lost 0 bases, and 21 bases stayed unmatched. The length of the CDR3 is 22 residues. The CDR3 DNA reads as TGTGCTCTTGGGGAAACTCCCGGGTACTGGGGGATTTTGAGGGTGTACACCGATAAACTCATCTTT. Translated: CALGETPGYWGILRVYTDKLIF.

This clone has at least ten counts. The chain is built from TRDV2 and TRDJ1; D unclear. V lost 2 bases and J lost 9, with 15 bases in between. The CDR3 length is 13 residues. In germline, CDR1 is GEAIGNYY, CDR2 EKD. CDR3 protein: CACDRRVRGELIF. The CDR3 nucleotides are TGTGCCTGTGACAGGAGGGTACGCGGAGAACTCATCTTT.

V and J are TRDV1 and TRDJ1; TRDD3 aligns across 11 bases. Germline V CDR1 and CDR2: TSWWSYY, QGS. After removal of 1 base from V and 0 bases from J, the junction contained 10 bases not matched to a gene. The CDR3 is made up of 19 amino acids. CDR3: CALGEPIPDWGIYTDKLIF. The CDR3 coding sequence is TGTGCTCTTGGGGAACCCATCCCCGACTGGGGGATATACACCGATAAACTCATCTTT.

Worth noting for this clone: One end of the junction fails to match germline, which may point to a read error. The V gene is TRDV1, the J gene TRDJ1, with D perhaps TRDD3 (6 bases). CDR1 TSWWSYY and CDR2 QGS come from the germline V gene. This CDR3 spans 21 amino acids. Written as DNA, the CDR3 is TGTGCTCTTGGGGAAACTTACCTACGGGGGAGACTGACTAAGTACACTGATAAACTCATCTTT. Residues: CALGETYLRGRLTKYTDKLIF.

This clone appeared a single time. This sequence may be a read error, since a much larger clone differs from it by one base. This CDR3 is also generated by other DNA sequences in the sample. This chain connects TRDV2 to TRDJ1; no clear D gene. This CDR3 spans 12 amino acids. The V and J ends lost 5 bases and 0 bases respectively, with 6 bases between them. In germline, CDR1 is GEAIGNYY, CDR2 EKD. DNA of the CDR3: TGTGCCTGTGGTGGATACACCGATAAACTCATCTTT. This translates into CACGGYTDKLIF.

This clone was observed a few times. The rearrangement links TRDV1 to TRDJ1; D not resolved. CDR1 and CDR2 from the germline V gene are TSWWSYY and QGS. With 8 bases removed from V and 7 bases from J, the gap between germline ends came to 17 bases. This CDR3 comprises 13 residues. The CDR3 region is CALSCSQWLKLIF. CDR3 sequence (DNA): TGTGCTCTTAGCTGCTCTCAATGGCTTAAACTCATCTTT.

This chain links TRDV1 with TRDJ1, with 8 bases fitting TRDD3. CDR1 and CDR2 from the germline V gene are TSWWSYY and QGS. The CDR3 runs to 21 residues. V was pared by 0 bases and J by 1 base, with 19 bases of the junction left unmatched. The chain's CDR3 is CALGELSRPQWWGMPTDKLIF. The CDR3 bases are TGTGCTCTTGGGGAACTCTCCAGGCCCCAGTGGTGGGGGATGCCCACCGATAAACTCATCTTT.

The chain employs TRDV1 and TRDJ1; 10 bases are shared with TRDD3. Germline assignment: CDR1 TSWWSYY and CDR2 QGS. This CDR3 has 21 residues. Trimming took 5 bases from V and 0 from J; bases not matched to a gene: 21. The CDR3 coding sequence is TGTGCTCTTGGGCGCCACCTTCCTCCAACTGGGGGATTTCGGTACACCGATAAACTCATCTTT. This codes for CALGRHLPPTGGFRYTDKLIF.

The chain joins TRDV1 to TRDJ1; maybe TRDD2 (6 bases). Germline CDR1 reads TSWWSYY; CDR2 reads QGS. Trimming removed 7 bases from V and 0 bases from J, with 30 bases in between. The CDR3 runs to 20 residues. CDR3 in DNA: TGTGCTCTTGTATCTCCCTCCTACACCTTAATTCGCCGGTACACCGATAAACTCATCTTT. This translates into CALVSPSYTLIRRYTDKLIF.

The rearrangement uses TRDV2 and TRDJ1; TRDD3 matches 10 bases. CDR1 and CDR2 from the germline V gene are GEAIGNYY and EKD. The ends lost 0 bases at V and 0 bases at J; junction bases unmatched: 24. The CDR3 runs 23 residues. The DNA of the CDR3 is TGTGCCTGTGACACCGAGAAGTGGGGGATACTCCTCTGCCGCCCGGGATACACCGATAAACTCATCTTT. Translating gives CACDTEKWGILLCRPGYTDKLIF.

The V and J genes are TRDV1 and TRDJ1; 8 bases map to TRDD3. CDR1 is TSWWSYY and CDR2 is QGS in the germline V gene. After removal of 2 bases from V and 0 bases from J, the junction contained 14 bases not matched to a gene. The CDR3 has 19 residues. CDR3 amino acids: CALGEREPVLGVYTDKLIF. The CDR3 DNA is TGTGCTCTTGGGGAAAGGGAGCCCGTACTGGGGGTTTACACCGATAAACTCATCTTT.

This clone showed up just once. V and J are TRDV1 and TRDJ1; tentative D call: TRDD2 (5 bases). V was shortened by 1 base and J by 0 bases, with 27 bases between the two germline ends. This CDR3 contains 21 residues. Germline CDR1 is TSWWSYY and CDR2 is QGS. The CDR3 nucleotides read TGTGCTCTTGGGGAACGGTCCCTACGCCCGTGCTCAAATCTGTACACCGATAAACTCATCTTT. Protein sequence: CALGERSLRPCSNLYTDKLIF.

The table lists this clone with a few counts. The chain recombines TRDV1 with TRDJ1; possible D gene TRDD3, 6 bases. V was trimmed by 6 bases and J by 2 bases, leaving 19 bases between them. CDR1 TSWWSYY and CDR2 QGS come from the germline V gene. The CDR3 contains 16 residues. The CDR3 region has the DNA TGTGCTCTTGGCCCGAACCTGGGGACTCGAACCGATAAACTCATCTTT. Residues: CALGPNLGTRTDKLIF.

The rearrangement links TRDV3 to TRDJ1; TRDD3 matches at 7 bases. V gave up 4 bases and J gave up 2 bases; unmatched junction bases: 13. The germline V gene has CDR1 TVYSNPD and CDR2 GDNSRS (reference sequence). The CDR3 contains 15 residues. The chain's CDR3 is CASEGWGSRTDKLIF. Written as DNA, the CDR3 is TGTGCCTCCGAGGGCTGGGGGTCTAGAACCGATAAACTCATCTTT.